This T cell receptor beta chain stems from a study of Graves' ophthalmopathy and Graves' hyperthyroidism. Study in general: Untreated patients at initial diagnosis provided peripheral blood. Whole-study results and caveats: Ophthalmopathy and stable hyperthyroidism were discriminated by a 13-signature model, with over 85% sensitivity and 65% to 83% specificity. Most expanded clonotypes from thyroid (those above 0.001 frequency) were also found in blood.

From germline, CDR1 is LNHNV and CDR2 YYDKDF (reference sequence). The trim removed 1 base at V and 7 bases at J, leaving 5 bases unmatched. This CDR3 has 14 residues. Researchers took RNA transcripts and amplified TCR beta CDR3 regions from them. RT-PCR was first run with HTBI primers, then multiplex PCR in a second round. A single record per CDR3 protein comes from TCRdb applying MiXCR to the multiplex PCR reads. The table shows 40,000 to 50,000 distinct CDR3 sequences, with 52% occurring only once. Presentation of ophthalmopathy in the donors involved moderate-to-severe activity, CAS ≥3, NOSPECS ≥4 and a duration under 3 months. Remarks on this clonotype: No antigen is known for it.

The receptor was isolated from an adult man with Graves' ophthalmopathy. V is TRBV15 and J is TRBJ2-7; 9 nucleotides agree with TRBD1. Source material: peripheral blood. Here the CDR3 reads CATSRVGQGGEQYF. CDR3 sequence (DNA): TGTGCCACCAGCAGAGTGGGACAGGGTGGGGAGCAGTACTTC.